This T cell receptor beta chain was obtained from a study of cytomegalovirus exposure and HLA in healthy donors. Points from the study as a whole: Researchers counted roughly 150 TCR beta chains as cytomegalovirus-associated.

With regard to this clone: What it binds is unknown.

This CDR3 comprises 13 residues. Trimming removed 2 bases at V and 8 bases at J, with 10 bases between. Germline assignment: CDR1 SEHNR and CDR2 FQNEAQ (reference sequence). TCRdb's table, derived via immunoSEQ multiplex PCR, lists solely in-frame clones and lacks some. The top ten clones hold approximately 1% of a sample with roughly 300,000 clones, roughly 87% of them seen once. The sample consisted of PBMCs. The origin of this receptor is a woman aged 30 to 39 in good health and CMV-seropositive. The chain recombines TRBV7-9 with TRBJ2-1; a weak D match, TRBD1 (6 bases). CDR3 sequence (DNA): TGTGCCAGCAGCTTACGACAGGACGATGAGCAGTTCTTC. Encoded protein: CASSLRQDDEQFF.